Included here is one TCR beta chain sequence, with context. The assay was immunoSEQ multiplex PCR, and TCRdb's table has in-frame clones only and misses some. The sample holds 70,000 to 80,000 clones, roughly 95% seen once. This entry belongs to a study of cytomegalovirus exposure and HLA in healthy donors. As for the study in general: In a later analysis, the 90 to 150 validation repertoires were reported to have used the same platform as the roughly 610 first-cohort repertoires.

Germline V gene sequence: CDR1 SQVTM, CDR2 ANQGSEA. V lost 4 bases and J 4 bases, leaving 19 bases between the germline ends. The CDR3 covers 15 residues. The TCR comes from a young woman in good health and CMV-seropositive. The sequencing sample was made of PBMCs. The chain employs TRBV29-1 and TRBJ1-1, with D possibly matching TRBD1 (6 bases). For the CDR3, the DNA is TGCAGCGTTGCAGGACCACAGGGAATGGGCACTGAAGCTTTCTTT. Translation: CSVAGPQGMGTEAFF.